This TCR beta chain was identified in a study of blood T cell repertoires in COVID-19. Study-level information: From T cells, B-cell-depleted T cells, or PBMCs came the material, which was cDNA or gDNA.

Sequencing used immunoSEQ multiplex PCR; TCRdb keeps in-frame clones, though not all of them. In the table there are about 160,000 clones, around 83% of which are singletons. Germline CDR1 is LGHDT and CDR2 is YNNKEL (reference sequence). The CDR3 is made up of 11 amino acids. V was cut by 0 bases and J by 15 bases, with 9 bases left in between. Grouping used clinical history reported by participants in a survey and questionnaire. Sequencing input: PBMCs or T cells enriched from blood (not recorded which). The receptor comes from a woman in her 50s in a cohort exposed to, infected with or recovered from COVID-19 (not recorded which). The chain employs TRBV3-1 (or the pseudogene TRBV3-2) and TRBJ2-1; tentatively, D is TRBD1 (6 bases). The CDR3 DNA follows: TGTGCCAGCAGCCAAGACAGGGGTGTGTTCTTC. This gives the protein CASSQDRGVFF.